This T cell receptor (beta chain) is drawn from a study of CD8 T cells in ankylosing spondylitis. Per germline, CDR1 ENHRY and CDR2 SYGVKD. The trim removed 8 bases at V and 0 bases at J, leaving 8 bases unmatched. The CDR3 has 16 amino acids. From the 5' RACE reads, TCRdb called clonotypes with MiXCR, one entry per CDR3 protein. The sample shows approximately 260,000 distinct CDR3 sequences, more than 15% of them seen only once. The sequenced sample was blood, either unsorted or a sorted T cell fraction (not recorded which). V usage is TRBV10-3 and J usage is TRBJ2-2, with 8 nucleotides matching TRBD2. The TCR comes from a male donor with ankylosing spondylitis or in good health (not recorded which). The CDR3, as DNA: TGTGCCATCCTCTCGGGGGGGGTCGCGAACACCGGGGAGCTGTTTTTT. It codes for CAILSGGVANTGELFF.